This section outlines one TCR beta chain sequence together with its context. The sample holds other DNA sequences that translate to the same CDR3. TCRdb's copy holds only in-frame clones and misses some; the assay was immunoSEQ multiplex PCR. The table lists about 280,000 clones, approximately 89% of them singletons. This record belongs to a study of blood T cell repertoires in COVID-19. The CDR3 is 14 amino acids. Trimming left V 4 bases short and J 1 base short, with 8 bases between. Per the germline V gene, CDR1 is LNHDA and CDR2 is SQIVND (reference sequence). The receptor was isolated from a woman aged 30 to 39 with COVID-19, enrolled during active disease. The sample consisted of peripheral blood. V is TRBV19 and J is TRBJ2-1, with a tentative D call TRBD1 (7 bases). The CDR3: CASSTGGSYNEQFF. Written as DNA, the CDR3 is TGTGCCAGTAGTACAGGGGGGTCCTACAATGAGCAGTTCTTC.